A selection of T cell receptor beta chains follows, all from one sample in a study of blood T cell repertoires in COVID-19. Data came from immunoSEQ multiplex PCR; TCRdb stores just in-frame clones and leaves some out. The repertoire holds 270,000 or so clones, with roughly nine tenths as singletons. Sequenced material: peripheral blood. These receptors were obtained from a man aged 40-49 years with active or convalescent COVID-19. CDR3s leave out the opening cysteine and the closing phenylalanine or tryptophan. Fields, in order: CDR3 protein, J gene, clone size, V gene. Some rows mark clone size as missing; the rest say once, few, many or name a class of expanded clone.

ASSLQGAFDGYT TRBJ1-2 . TRBV7-9
ASSLGGTGSEKLF TRBJ1-4 . TRBV5-1
ASSLQGVEQF TRBJ2-1 . TRBV5-4
ASRARVAHEETQY TRBJ2-5 . TRBV7-9
ASSEAGTGQTGELF TRBJ2-2 . TRBV2
ATETGSTDTQY TRBJ2-3 once TRBV24-1
SASKGRGGSPDTQY TRBJ2-3 . TRBV20-1
ASSVGGAGLEQPQH TRBJ1-5 . TRBV9
ASASGGGETQY TRBJ2-5 . TRBV5-1
ASREQGAYGYT TRBJ1-2 . TRBV2
ASSHTVSSTDTQY TRBJ2-3 many TRBV9
ASSQEYSQGPQH TRBJ1-5 few TRBV4-1
AWNGQYNQPQH TRBJ1-5 few TRBV30
ASSPDSSYGYT TRBJ1-2 once TRBV18
ASSQEQGADEQY TRBJ2-7 . TRBV14
ASSEQEGIAKNIQY TRBJ2-4 . TRBV6-1
SVEDRGSGDEQY TRBJ2-7 . TRBV29-1
ASSVSQGGTDTQY TRBJ2-3 . TRBV9
ASSLLTATGELF TRBJ2-2 . TRBV5-6
ASSFPSGTQY TRBJ2-5 once TRBV7-2
ASSYVAGGTGELF TRBJ2-2 once TRBV6-6
SCSGYYGYT TRBJ1-2 once TRBV20-1
ASSRPMAGGNEQF TRBJ2-1 . TRBV28
ASSWASGRITGELF TRBJ2-2 . TRBV19
ASSLRREGPRETQY TRBJ2-5 . TRBV7-7
ASSSTRWTSGNYEQY TRBJ2-7 . TRBV5-4
ATSSEGGNQPQH TRBJ1-5 . TRBV7-9